What follows are 4 T cell receptor beta chains derived from one specimen sequenced in a study of CD8 T cells in ankylosing spondylitis. TCRdb itself ran the 5' RACE reads through MiXCR, one entry per CDR3 protein. The sample shows 150,000 to 200,000 distinct CDR3 sequences, roughly 18% of them seen only once. Material for sequencing was blood, either unsorted or a sorted T cell fraction (not recorded which). Every receptor here comes from a male donor aged 10-35 years with ankylosing spondylitis or in good health (not recorded which).

This clonotype was seen only a few times. A much more abundant neighbour one base away suggests this may be a read error. CDR3 in DNA: TGTGCCAGCAGTGGTACAAGCAAATATGGCTACCCCTTC. Amino acid sequence: CASSGTSKYGYPF. The V gene is TRBV12-3 or TRBV12-4, the J gene TRBJ1-2; D is unresolved. This CDR3 has 13 residues.

This clonotype was picked up many times. The chain is built from TRBV20-1 and TRBJ2-2; 11 nucleotides agree with TRBD2. Germline-derived CDR1 and CDR2 are DFQATT and SNEGSKA (reference sequence). This CDR3 is 19 amino acids long. The ends lost 1 base at V and 2 bases at J; junction bases unmatched: 12. The CDR3 spells CSARGTEVTSGINTGELFF. In nucleotides, the CDR3 is TGCAGTGCTAGAGGTACAGAGGTGACTAGCGGGATAAACACCGGGGAGCTGTTTTTT.

This clonotype came up many times. This chain connects TRBV27 to TRBJ2-5; 9 positions agree with TRBD2. The length of the CDR3 is 16 residues. V shed 6 bases, J shed 0 bases, and the junction held 8 bases outside the gene matches. Germline CDR1 MNHEY, CDR2 SMNVEV (reference sequence). The CDR3 spells CASSPIAGVYQETQYF. CDR3 in DNA: TGTGCCAGCAGCCCGATAGCGGGAGTGTACCAAGAGACCCAGTACTTC.

There are many counts of this clonotype. This rearrangement joins TRBV5-1 to TRBJ2-1; D is tentatively TRBD1 or TRBD2 (6 bases each). Per germline, CDR1 SGHRS and CDR2 YFSETQ. With 0 bases removed from V and 6 bases from J, the gap between germline ends came to 13 bases. The CDR3 is 15 amino acids. The chain's CDR3 is CASSLGLWGANEQFF. The CDR3 DNA follows: TGCGCCAGCAGCTTGGGTCTCTGGGGGGCCAATGAGCAGTTCTTC.